This T cell receptor (beta chain) originates from a study of control samples from healthy donors and cancer patients. The table came from immunoSEQ multiplex PCR; TCRdb's copy has only in-frame clones and leaves some out. The sample consists of about 150,000 clones, 85% to 95% of them appearing once. Germline-derived CDR1 and CDR2 are MNHEY and SMNVEV (reference sequence). The CDR3 extends over 16 amino acids. The V gene end was trimmed by 2 bases and the J gene end by 4 bases; junction bases not matched to a gene: 6. The chain has TRBV27 and TRBJ1-5; the match to TRBD1 covers 9 bases. This receptor was identified in a man aged 45-65 years in good health. Sequenced sample: blood. CDR3 nucleotides: TGTGCCAGCAGTTTAGGATTGACAGGGGGAAATCAGCCCCAGCATTTT. This codes for CASSLGLTGGNQPQHF.